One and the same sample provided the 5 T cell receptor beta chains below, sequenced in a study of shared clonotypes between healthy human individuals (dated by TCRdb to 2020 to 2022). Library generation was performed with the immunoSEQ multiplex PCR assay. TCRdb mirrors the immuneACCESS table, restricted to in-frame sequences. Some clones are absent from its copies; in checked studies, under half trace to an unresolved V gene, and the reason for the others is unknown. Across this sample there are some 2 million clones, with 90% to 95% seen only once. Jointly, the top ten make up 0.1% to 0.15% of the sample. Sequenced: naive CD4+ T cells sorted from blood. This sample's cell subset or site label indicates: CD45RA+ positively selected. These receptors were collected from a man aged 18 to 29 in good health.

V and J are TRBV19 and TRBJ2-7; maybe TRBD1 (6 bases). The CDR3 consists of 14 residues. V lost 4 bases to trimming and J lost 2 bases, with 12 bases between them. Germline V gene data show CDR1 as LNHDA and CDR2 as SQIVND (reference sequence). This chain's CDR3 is CASSTQGPTYEQYF. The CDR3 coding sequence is TGTGCCAGTAGTACCCAGGGGCCTACCTACGAGCAGTACTTC.

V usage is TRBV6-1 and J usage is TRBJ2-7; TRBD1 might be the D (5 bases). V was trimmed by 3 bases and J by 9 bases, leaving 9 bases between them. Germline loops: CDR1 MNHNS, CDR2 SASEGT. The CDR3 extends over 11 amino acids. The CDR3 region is CASSEDKVQYF. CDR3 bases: TGTGCCAGCAGTGAGGACAAGGTGCAGTACTTC.

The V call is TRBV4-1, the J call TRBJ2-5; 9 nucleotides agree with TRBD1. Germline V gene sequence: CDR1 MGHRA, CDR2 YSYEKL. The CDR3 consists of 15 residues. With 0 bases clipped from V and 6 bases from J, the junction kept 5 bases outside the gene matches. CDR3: CASSQDGDRVKTQYF. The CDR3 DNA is TGCGCCAGCAGCCAAGACGGGGACAGGGTAAAGACCCAGTACTTC.

CDR3 protein: CASSQDTQGVAGYTEAFF. CDR3 coding DNA: TGCGCCAGCAGCCAAGATACCCAGGGGGTTGCGGGTTACACTGAAGCTTTCTTT. This chain links TRBV4-3 with TRBJ1-1; 7 bases map to TRBD1. CDR3 length equals 18 residues. Germline lookup yields CDR1 LGHNA and CDR2 YSLEER. V shed 0 bases, J shed 3 bases, and the junction held 13 bases outside the gene matches.

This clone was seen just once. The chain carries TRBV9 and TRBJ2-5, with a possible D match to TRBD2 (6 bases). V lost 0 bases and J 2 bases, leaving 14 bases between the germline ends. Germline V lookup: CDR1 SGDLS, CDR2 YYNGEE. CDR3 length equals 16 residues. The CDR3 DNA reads TGTGCCAGCAGCGTAGCCTCAATGGGGGGACAAGAGACCCAGTACTTC. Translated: CASSVASMGGQETQYF.